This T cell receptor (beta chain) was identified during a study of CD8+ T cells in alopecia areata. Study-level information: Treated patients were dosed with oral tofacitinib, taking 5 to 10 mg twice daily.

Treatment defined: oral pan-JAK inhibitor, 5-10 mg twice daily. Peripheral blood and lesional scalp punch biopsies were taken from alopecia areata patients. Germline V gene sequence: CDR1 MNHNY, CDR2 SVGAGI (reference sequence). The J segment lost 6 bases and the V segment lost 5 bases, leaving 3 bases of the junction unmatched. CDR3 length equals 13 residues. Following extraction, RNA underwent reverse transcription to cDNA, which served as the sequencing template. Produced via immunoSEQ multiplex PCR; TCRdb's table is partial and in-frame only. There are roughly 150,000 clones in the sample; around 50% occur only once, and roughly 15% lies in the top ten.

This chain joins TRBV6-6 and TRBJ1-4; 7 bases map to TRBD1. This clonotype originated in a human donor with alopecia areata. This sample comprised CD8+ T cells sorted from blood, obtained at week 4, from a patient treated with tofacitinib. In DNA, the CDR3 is TGTGCCAGCAGTCCCGGGACAGATGAAAAACTGTTTTTT. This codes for CASSPGTDEKLFF.